This T cell receptor beta chain is from a study of cytomegalovirus exposure and HLA in healthy donors. J was trimmed by 0 bases and V by 0 bases; bases with no gene match: 0. Germline-derived CDR1 and CDR2 are MNHEY and SVGAGI. The CDR3 is made up of 15 amino acids. Only in-frame clones appear in the TCRdb table, and some are missing; sequencing was by immunoSEQ multiplex PCR. Among fewer than 100,000 clones listed, roughly 94% were seen once. The sequenced material came from PBMCs. This TCR derives from a woman between 18 and 29 years old in good health and CMV-seropositive. The chain is built from TRBV6-5 and TRBJ2-3; 7 positions agree with TRBD2. CDR3 DNA sequence: TGTGCCAGCAGTTACTCTAGCGGGAGCACAGATACGCAGTATTTT. Translating gives CASSYSSGSTDTQYF.